Below are 29 T cell receptor beta chains sequenced from a single sample in a study of CD8 T cells in Susac syndrome. RNA totalling about 0.45 to 1 ug underwent reverse transcription with random hexamers. TCRdb analysed the immunoSEQ multiplex PCR reads with MiXCR anew, one entry per CDR3 protein. Of about 240,000 distinct CDR3 sequences listed, less than 96% are singletons. Sequencing input: CD4+ T cells from PBMCs. These TCRs come from a human donor with Susac syndrome.

CDR3 DNA sequence: TGTGCCAGCAGCCTCACTCAGGCGGGATTCACAGATACGCAGTATTTT. Its translation is CASSLTQAGFTDTQYF. The chain couples TRBV4-2 to TRBJ2-3; a weak D match, TRBD2 (6 bases). V lost 4 bases and J lost 2, with 16 bases in between. CDR1 LGHNA and CDR2 YNFKEQ come from the germline V gene. CDR3 length equals 16 residues.

This CDR3 is CSVVGGGANVLTF. The CDR3 coding sequence is TGCAGCGTTGTGGGAGGTGGGGCCAACGTCCTGACTTTC. The rearrangement links TRBV29-1 to TRBJ2-6, with TRBD2 as a possible D gene (6 bases). Trimming took off 4 bases at V and 3 bases at J, with 7 bases between the two ends. This CDR3 contains 13 residues. Looked up from germline, CDR1 is SQVTM and CDR2 is ANQGSEA. Looking up the rest from reference TRBV29-1 and TRBJ2-6 gives the full variable domain: SAVISQKPSRDICQRGTSLTIQCQVDSQVTMMFWYRQQPGQSLTLIATANQGSEATYESGFVIDKFPISRPNLTFSTLTVSNMSPEDSSIYLCSVVGGGANVLTFGAGSRLTVL.

The chain employs TRBV20-1 and TRBJ2-7; D is possibly TRBD2 (5 bases). This CDR3 is built from 14 residues. The germline gives CDR1 DFQATT, CDR2 SNEGSKA (reference sequence). V shed 0 bases and J shed 2 bases, with 11 bases lying between them. The DNA of the CDR3 is TGCAGTGCTAGAGACGCCCCTAGCCCCTACGAGCAGTACTTC. Encoded protein: CSARDAPSPYEQYF.

V gene TRBV4-1 combines with J gene TRBJ2-7; TRBD1 or TRBD2 may be the D gene (5 bases each). Looked up from germline, CDR1 is MGHRA and CDR2 is YSYEKL. CDR3 length: 12 amino acids. The germline V and J ends were trimmed by 4 bases and 6 bases, with 10 bases remaining between them. The CDR3 sequence: CASSPQRGEQYF. CDR3 nucleotide sequence: TGCGCCAGCAGCCCACAGAGGGGCGAGCAGTACTTC.

This chain uses TRBV5-4 with TRBJ1-2; D is perhaps TRBD1 (6 bases). The CDR3 contains 15 residues. The V and J ends lost 0 bases and 5 bases respectively, with 14 bases between them. Germline V gene data show CDR1 as SGHNT and CDR2 as YYREEE (reference sequence). This chain's CDR3 is CASSLVARGGYGYTF. The CDR3 DNA is TGTGCCAGCAGCTTGGTGGCCAGGGGTGGATATGGCTACACCTTC.

V and J are TRBV12-3 or TRBV12-4 and TRBJ1-5; D remains unclear. The CDR3 is 15 residues long. Trimming removed 7 bases from V and 6 bases from J, with 19 bases in between. The CDR3 DNA sequence: TGTGCCAGCACCTCAGCCCCGTTAGGGAGTCAGCCCCAGCATTTT. As protein: CASTSAPLGSQPQHF.

The rearrangement links TRBV20-1 to TRBJ2-1; D is perhaps TRBD2 (5 bases). V was cut by 0 bases and J by 5 bases, with 14 bases left in between. This CDR3 has 15 residues. The germline gives CDR1 DFQATT, CDR2 SNEGSKA (reference sequence). The CDR3 here is CSARDGQRFHNEQFF. The CDR3, as DNA: TGCAGTGCTAGAGATGGCCAGCGGTTTCACAATGAGCAGTTCTTC.

V usage is TRBV3-1 and J usage is TRBJ2-1; D not resolved. The germline CDR1 and CDR2 sequences are LGHDT and YNNKEL (reference sequence). V lost 1 base and J 8 bases, leaving 9 bases between the germline ends. This CDR3 contains 13 residues. CDR3 loop: CASSQGPGYEQFF. In DNA form, the CDR3 reads TGTGCCAGCAGCCAAGGGCCAGGCTATGAGCAGTTCTTC.

The chain uses TRBV15 and TRBJ1-4; the D gene is possibly TRBD1 (5 bases). CDR3 size: 15 residues. Germline values: CDR1 LNHNV, CDR2 YYDKDF (reference sequence). The germline V and J ends were trimmed by 1 base and 6 bases, with 12 bases remaining between them. CDR3 sequence reads: CATSRARDLDEKLFF. CDR3 DNA: TGTGCCACCAGCAGAGCCCGGGACTTAGATGAAAAACTGTTTTTT.

This chain links TRBV20-1 with TRBJ2-7, with 8 bases aligning to TRBD1. Trimming removed 0 bases from V and 2 bases from J; junction bases left unmatched: 6. The CDR3 is 15 residues long. CDR1 and CDR2 from the germline V gene are DFQATT and SNEGSKA (reference sequence). CDR3 loop: CSARDARGHAYEQYF. DNA of the CDR3: TGCAGTGCTAGAGATGCCAGGGGGCATGCCTACGAGCAGTACTTC.

This chain connects TRBV29-1 to TRBJ2-1; D possibly corresponds to TRBD1 (5 bases). The CDR3 has 13 residues. Germline loops: CDR1 SQVTM, CDR2 ANQGSEA. V lost 6 bases and J 5 bases, leaving 14 bases between the germline ends. The CDR3 protein is CSVWLGAHNEQFF. CDR3 sequence (DNA): TGCAGCGTCTGGCTAGGGGCGCACAATGAGCAGTTCTTC.

This chain connects TRBV5-1 to TRBJ1-1; unclear D gene. From germline, CDR1 is SGHRS and CDR2 YFSETQ. The germline V and J ends were trimmed by 1 base and 0 bases, with 7 bases remaining between them. The CDR3 is made up of 14 amino acids. The CDR3 nucleotides are TGCGCCAGCAGCTTGACAGCTATGAACACTGAAGCTTTCTTT. Translation gives CASSLTAMNTEAFF.

This clonotype was seen just once. V gene TRBV4-1 combines with J gene TRBJ1-2, with 7 bases lining up with TRBD1. The CDR3 sequence is 16 residues long. V dropped 3 bases and J dropped 3; count of bases not matched to a gene: 10. Germline CDR1 is MGHRA and CDR2 is YSYEKL. The CDR3 reads CASSHPRGGTDYGYTF. The CDR3, as DNA: TGCGCCAGCAGCCACCCCAGGGGGGGCACGGACTATGGCTACACCTTC.

The J gene is TRBJ2-3, the V gene TRBV12-3 or TRBV12-4, with D hard to call. V lost 5 bases to trimming and J lost 3 bases, with 6 bases between them. The CDR3 contains 12 residues. CDR3 residues: CASSITTDTQYF. CDR3 nucleotide sequence: TGTGCCAGCAGTATAACGACAGATACGCAGTATTTT.

V gene TRBV7-2 combines with J gene TRBJ2-7, with D possibly TRBD1 on 6 matching bases. Deletions cut 2 bases from V and 7 bases from J, with 12 bases between. The CDR3 runs to 13 residues. Looked up from germline, CDR1 is SGHTA and CDR2 is FQGNSA. The CDR3 coding sequence is TGTGCCAGCAGCTTAATGAACAGGGTTGAGCAGTACTTC. The encoded protein is CASSLMNRVEQYF.

J is TRBJ1-1 and V is TRBV28; 8 bases line up with TRBD1. Germline CDR1 reads MDHEN; CDR2 reads SYDVKM. J lost 4 bases, V lost 5 bases, and 9 bases had no gene match. The CDR3 is 15 residues long. In DNA form, the CDR3 reads TGTGCCAGCAGTCCTAGGACAGGGTCGAGCACTGAAGCTTTCTTT. It encodes CASSPRTGSSTEAFF. The full variable domain, completed using reference TRBV28 and TRBJ1-1, is DVKVTQSSRYLVKRTGEKVFLECVQDMDHENMFWYRQDPGLGLRLIYFSYDVKMKEKGDIPEGYSVSREKKERFSLILESASTNQTSMYLCASSPRTGSSTEAFFGQGTRLTVV.

V gene TRBV7-3 combines with J gene TRBJ1-1, with 8 bases lining up with TRBD1. The germline V gene has CDR1 SGHTA and CDR2 FQGTGA. CDR3 length: 13 residues. V gave up 4 bases and J gave up 6 bases; unmatched junction bases: 4. The DNA for the CDR3 is TGTGCCAGCAGCTATGGGACAGGCGCTGAAGCTTTCTTT. It translates to CASSYGTGAEAFF.

This chain joins TRBV6-2 or TRBV6-3 and TRBJ2-1; no firm D call. CDR3 length: 14 residues. CDR1 MNHEY and CDR2 SVGEGT come from the germline V gene. V was trimmed by 2 bases and J by 4 bases, leaving 9 bases between them. In DNA, the CDR3 is TGTGCCAGCAGTTACGCGGCGGTATACAATGAGCAGTTCTTC. It encodes CASSYAAVYNEQFF.

The chain joins TRBV29-1 to TRBJ1-1; D unresolved. Germline V gives CDR1 SQVTM, CDR2 ANQGSEA. Trimming took 6 bases from V and 2 from J, leaving 13 bases between them. This CDR3 region has 13 residues. This CDR3 reads CSVTSVGNTEAFF. CDR3 DNA sequence: TGCAGCGTAACCTCGGTCGGCAACACTGAAGCTTTCTTT.

The chain recombines TRBV29-1 with TRBJ1-2; D might be TRBD1 (5 bases). The CDR3 spans 11 residues. Trimming removed 4 bases from V and 8 bases from J, with 11 bases in between. Per the germline V gene, CDR1 is SQVTM and CDR2 is ANQGSEA. In DNA form, the CDR3 reads TGCAGCGTTGGCAGGGATGAAGGCTACACCTTC. This sequence encodes CSVGRDEGYTF. The full variable domain, in which reference TRBV29-1 and TRBJ1-2 provide the parts outside the CDR3, is SAVISQKPSRDICQRGTSLTIQCQVDSQVTMMFWYRQQPGQSLTLIATANQGSEATYESGFVIDKFPISRPNLTFSTLTVSNMSPEDSSIYLCSVGRDEGYTFGSGTRLTVV.

The genes are TRBV29-1 and TRBJ2-3; D is possibly TRBD2 (6 bases). Trimming took off 5 bases at V and 3 bases at J, with 12 bases between the two ends. From germline, CDR1 is SQVTM and CDR2 ANQGSEA. The CDR3 spans 13 residues. CDR3 region: CSVMTRLTDTQYF. Here the CDR3 DNA reads TGCAGCGTTATGACTAGACTTACAGATACGCAGTATTTT.

V usage is TRBV20-1 and J usage is TRBJ2-1; 9 bases are a match to TRBD2. This CDR3 region has 14 residues. V lost 1 base to trimming and J lost 5 bases; unmatched junction nucleotides: 3. Germline V gene sequence: CDR1 DFQATT, CDR2 SNEGSKA (reference sequence). CDR3 protein: CSARVVAGDNEQFF. The CDR3 nucleotides read TGCAGTGCTAGAGTCGTAGCGGGAGACAATGAGCAGTTCTTC.

V usage is TRBV12-5 and J usage is TRBJ1-1, with D hard to call. Germline assignment: CDR1 LGHNT and CDR2 FRNRAP. This CDR3 contains 13 residues. Deletions cut 3 bases from V and 1 base from J, with 6 bases between. The CDR3 sequence is CASGLMENTEAFF. The CDR3 coding sequence is TGTGCTAGTGGTTTAATGGAGAACACTGAAGCTTTCTTT.

This rearrangement joins TRBV9 to TRBJ1-5, with D uncertain. Trimming left V 1 base short and J 4 bases short, with 6 bases between. The CDR3 is 13 amino acids. Germline CDR1 is SGDLS and CDR2 is YYNGEE. The CDR3 DNA reads TGTGCCAGCAGCGTATCTCCAAATCAGCCCCAGCATTTT. It translates to CASSVSPNQPQHF.

In DNA, the CDR3 is TGTGCCAGCAGCCAAGATGGCCCCTACAATGAGCAGTTCTTC. Its translation is CASSQDGPYNEQFF. V gene TRBV3-1 combines with J gene TRBJ2-1, with D hard to call. Germline V lookup: CDR1 LGHDT, CDR2 YNNKEL (reference sequence). The CDR3 has 14 residues. With 0 bases removed from V and 2 bases from J, the gap between germline ends came to 5 bases.

Note on this clonotype: Compared with germline, one end of the junction differs, possibly owing to a read error. The chain carries TRBV7-7 and TRBJ2-7; D is ambiguous. This CDR3 has 13 residues. Germline loops: CDR1 SSHAT, CDR2 FNYEAQ (reference sequence). CDR3 bases: TGTGCTAGCAGCTTACACCCCGACTACGAGCAGTACTTC. Translating gives CASSLHPDYEQYF.

V is TRBV20-1 and J is TRBJ1-2; 7 bases map to TRBD1. Trimming cost V 3 bases and J 4 bases; bases outside gene matches: 11. Per the germline V gene, CDR1 is DFQATT and CDR2 is SNEGSKA (reference sequence). The CDR3 loop spans 15 amino acids. CDR3 in DNA: TGCAGTGCTAGTACTGTAGTGGGGACAGCCTATGGCTACACCTTC. The encoded protein is CSASTVVGTAYGYTF.

The chain is built from TRBV7-3 and TRBJ1-2; 7 nucleotides agree with TRBD1. The CDR3 totals 15 residues. Germline V lookup: CDR1 SGHTA, CDR2 FQGTGA. Trimming at V came to 4 bases and at J to 1 base, leaving 6 bases not matched to a gene. The CDR3 is CASSSNRDSNYGYTF. In DNA, the CDR3 is TGTGCCAGCAGCTCCAATCGGGACAGTAACTATGGCTACACCTTC.

This clonotype was counted a few times. The rearrangement links TRBV3-1 to TRBJ2-1; TRBD1 aligns across 8 bases. Per germline, CDR1 LGHDT and CDR2 YNNKEL (reference sequence). After removal of 4 bases from V and 2 bases from J, the junction contained 7 bases not matched to a gene. CDR3 size: 16 residues. The CDR3 DNA follows: TGTGCCAGCAGCCCACCCGGGACAGGTACCTACAATGAGCAGTTCTTC. This encodes CASSPPGTGTYNEQFF.